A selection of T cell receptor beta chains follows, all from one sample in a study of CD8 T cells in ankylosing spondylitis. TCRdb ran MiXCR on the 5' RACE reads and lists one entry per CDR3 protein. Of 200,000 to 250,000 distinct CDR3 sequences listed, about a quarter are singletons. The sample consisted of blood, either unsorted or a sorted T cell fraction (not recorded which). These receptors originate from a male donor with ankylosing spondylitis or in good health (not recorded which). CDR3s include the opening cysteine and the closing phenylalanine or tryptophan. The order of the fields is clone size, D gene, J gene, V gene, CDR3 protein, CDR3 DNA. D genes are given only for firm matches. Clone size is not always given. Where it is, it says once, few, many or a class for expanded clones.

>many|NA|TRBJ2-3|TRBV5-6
CASSLRSGRSTDTQYF
TGTGCCAGCAGCTTGCGTTCCGGGAGAAGCACAGATACGCAGTATTTT
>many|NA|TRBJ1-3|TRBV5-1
CASSLDGNTIYF
TGCGCCAGCAGCTTGGATGGAAACACCATATATTTT
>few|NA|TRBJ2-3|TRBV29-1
CSVGEVTQYF
TGCAGCGTTGGGGAAGTTACGCAGTATTTT
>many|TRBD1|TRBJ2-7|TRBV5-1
CASSPGQGALGRHEQYF
TGCGCCAGCAGCCCGGGACAGGGGGCGCTAGGTAGGCACGAGCAGTACTTC
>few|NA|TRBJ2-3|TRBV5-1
CASSLSSPNTDTQYF
TGCGCCAGCAGCTTAAGTAGCCCCAACACAGATACGCAGTATTTT
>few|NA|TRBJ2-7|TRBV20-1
CSARDPQEQNYEQYF
TGCAGTGCTAGAGATCCTCAGGAGCAGAACTACGAGCAGTACTTC
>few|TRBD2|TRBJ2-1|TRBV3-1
CASSQVGAAGAYNEQFF
TGTGCCAGCAGCCAAGTTGGGGCAGCGGGAGCTTACAATGAGCAGTTCTTC
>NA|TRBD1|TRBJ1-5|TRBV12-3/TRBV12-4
CASKPTGAQPQHF
TGTGCCAGCAAACCGACAGGGGCTCAGCCCCAGCATTTT
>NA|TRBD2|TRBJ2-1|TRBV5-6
CASSLAIGRARNEQFF
TGTGCCAGCAGCTTGGCCATCGGGAGGGCCAGGAATGAGCAGTTCTTC
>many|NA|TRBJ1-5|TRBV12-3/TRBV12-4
CASHGGGNQPQHF
TGTGCCAGCCACGGAGGCGGCAATCAGCCCCAGCATTTT
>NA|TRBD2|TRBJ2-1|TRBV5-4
CASSLPRPGLAGFNEQFF
TGTGCCAGCAGCTTGCCTCGTCCGGGACTAGCGGGCTTCAATGAGCAGTTCTTC
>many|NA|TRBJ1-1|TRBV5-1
CASRLTGNTEAFF
TGCGCCAGCAGACTTACAGGGAACACTGAAGCTTTCTTT
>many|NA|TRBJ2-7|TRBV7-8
CASSFGIRDEQYF
TGTGCCAGCAGCTTTGGAATCCGGGACGAGCAGTACTTC
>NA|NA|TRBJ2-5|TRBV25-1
CASSGRGLQETQYF
TGTGCCAGCAGTGGCCGGGGCCTCCAAGAGACCCAGTACTTC
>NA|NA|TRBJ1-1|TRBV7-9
CASSSTKTVNTEAFF
TGTGCCAGCAGCTCAACTAAGACAGTAAACACTGAAGCTTTCTTT
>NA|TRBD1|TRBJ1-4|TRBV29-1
CSVDRGSEKLFF
TGCAGCGTTGACAGGGGGAGTGAAAAACTGTTTTTT
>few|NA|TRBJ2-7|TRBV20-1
CSASQLSYEQYF
TGCAGTGCTAGCCAGCTCTCCTACGAGCAGTACTTC
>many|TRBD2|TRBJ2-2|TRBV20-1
CSARAVGLAGNTGELFF
TGCAGTGCTAGGGCGGTGGGACTAGCGGGTAACACCGGGGAGCTGTTTTTT
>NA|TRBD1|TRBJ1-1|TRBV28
CASSSNTAGTGGTEAFF
TGTGCCAGCAGTTCCAATACAGCCGGGACAGGGGGCACTGAAGCTTTCTTT
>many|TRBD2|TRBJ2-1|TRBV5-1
CASSLGGASGSSYNEQFF
TGCGCCAGCAGCTTGGGGGGGGCTAGCGGGAGTTCCTACAATGAGCAGTTCTTC